What follows are 9 T cell receptor beta chains derived from one specimen sequenced in a study of post-analysis software for immune sequencing data. Study-wide findings and caveats: Included in a set of about five TRBV segments more frequent in patients than controls were TRBV5-6, TRBV5-1 and TRBV20-1.

These receptors have no known antigen. TCR beta libraries were prepared from cDNA with unique molecular identifiers. TCRdb called the PCR reads again in MiXCR, with one record for every CDR3 protein. The table has roughly 540,000 distinct CDR3 sequences, 34% seen once; the top ten hold approximately 6%. The specimen sequenced was blood. These receptors were taken from a girl younger than 18 with multiple sclerosis.

The CDR3 spells CASFSRGKSYNEQFF. CDR3 nucleotides: TGTGCCAGCTTTTCTCGGGGTAAATCCTACAATGAGCAGTTCTTC. This chain connects TRBV6-2 or TRBV6-3 to TRBJ2-1; D might be TRBD2 (5 bases). From germline, CDR1 is MNHEY and CDR2 SVGEGT. The CDR3 extends over 15 amino acids. V lost 8 bases to trimming and J lost 1 base, with 15 bases between them.

This sequence joins TRBV10-2 and TRBJ2-3; D ambiguous. The V and J ends lost 3 bases and 0 bases respectively, with 10 bases between them. CDR3 length: 15 residues. The germline V gene encodes CDR1 WSHSY and CDR2 SAAADI. The CDR3 DNA is TGCGCCAGCAGTGAAGTTGCGGCTAGCACAGATACGCAGTATTTT. Translation gives CASSEVAASTDTQYF.

The chain recombines TRBV15 with TRBJ2-4; maybe TRBD2 (5 bases). Near its end, the DNA agrees better with TRBJ2-7, so the J call may be wrong. The CDR3 is made up of 13 amino acids. Per germline, CDR1 LNHNV and CDR2 YYDKDF (reference sequence). This CDR3 reads CATSSSGGCEQYF. The CDR3 coding sequence is TGTGCCACCAGCAGCTCTGGAGGCTGCGAGCAGTACTTC.

The J gene is TRBJ2-3, the V gene TRBV10-3, with 9 bases lining up with TRBD1. After removal of 7 bases from V and 2 bases from J, the junction contained 7 bases not matched to a gene. From germline, CDR1 is ENHRY and CDR2 SYGVKD. The CDR3 consists of 15 residues. This chain's CDR3 is CAIKQTGGNTDTQYF. The DNA of the CDR3 is TGTGCCATCAAGCAGACAGGGGGTAACACAGATACGCAGTATTTT.

The chain recombines TRBV5-1 with TRBJ1-1; D not resolved. V was pared by 3 bases and J by 2 bases, with 5 bases between. In germline, CDR1 is SGHRS, CDR2 YFSETQ. The CDR3 has 12 residues. In DNA form, the CDR3 reads TGCGCCAGCAGCTCCTCTAACACTGAAGCTTTCTTT. Protein product: CASSSSNTEAFF.

This chain joins TRBV10-1 and TRBJ2-5, with 10 bases identical to TRBD2. Per germline, CDR1 WNHNN and CDR2 SYGVQD (reference sequence). The junction had 12 bases not matched to a gene; V was cut back by 3 bases and J by 5 bases. This CDR3 contains 17 residues. Written as DNA, the CDR3 is TGCGCCAGCAGTGATTTTACTAGCGGGACAAACCTGGAGACCCAGTACTTC. Its protein is CASSDFTSGTNLETQYF.

This clonotype turned up a few times. The gene calls are TRBV7-2 and TRBJ2-5; 8 bases line up with TRBD2. Gene TRBJ2-7 matches the end of the DNA better, so the J call may be wrong. Germline assignment: CDR1 SGHTA and CDR2 FQGNSA. The CDR3 length is 15 residues. The CDR3 DNA sequence: TGTGCCAGCAGCTTAGTGTCGGGGGGGGCCTACGAGCAGTACTTC. Translating it yields CASSLVSGGAYEQYF.

This clonotype was counted once. The chain recombines TRBV9 with TRBJ2-5; D could derive from TRBD1 or TRBD2 (5 bases each). Per the germline V gene, CDR1 is SGDLS and CDR2 is YYNGEE. V shed 5 bases and J shed 5 bases, with 19 bases lying between them. CDR3 size: 15 residues. CDR3 residues: CASSSGTPPGETQYF. The CDR3 region has the DNA TGTGCCAGCAGTTCCGGGACCCCCCCTGGGGAGACCCAGTACTTC.

The V gene is TRBV6-5, the J gene TRBJ1-4, with 7 nucleotides matching TRBD1. The V gene end was trimmed by 7 bases and the J gene end by 6 bases; junction bases not matched to a gene: 8. This CDR3 is built from 14 residues. CDR1 and CDR2 (germline): MNHEY, SVGAGI. CDR3 in DNA: TGTGCCAGCACTCGAGACAGGGAGCATGAAAAACTGTTTTTT. Protein product: CASTRDREHEKLFF.